The source of this TCR beta chain is a study of shared clonotypes between healthy human individuals. The V segment lost 1 base and the J segment 2 bases; nucleotides outside the gene matches: 5. Germline V gene data show CDR1 as SGHTA and CDR2 as FQGNSA. There are 16 residues in the CDR3. This clone was detected once. Measured with immunoSEQ multiplex PCR; TCRdb has only the in-frame clones, and not every one. The data show a few million clones, roughly 93% seen once. CD4+ cells underwent separation, giving CD45RA+ naive and CD45RA-negative memory subsets. Specimen: naive CD4+ T cells from PBMCs. Subset described: CD45RA+ positively selected. The receptor comes from a man between 18 and 35 years old in good health. Some clones in this sample may be carry-over from other donors' samples. J is TRBJ2-5 and V is TRBV7-2; 9 bases align to TRBD1. CDR3 region: CASSLETGGVQETQYF. The CDR3 DNA follows: TGTGCCAGCAGCTTAGAGACAGGGGGAGTTCAAGAGACCCAGTACTTC.